One and the same sample provided the 17 T cell receptor beta chains below, sequenced in a study of cytomegalovirus exposure and HLA in healthy donors. Both 60 Vbeta primers and 13 Jbeta primers went into the PCR. Measured with immunoSEQ multiplex PCR; TCRdb has only the in-frame clones, and not every one. In the table there are over 100,000 clones, around 78% of which are singletons. Sequenced sample: PBMCs. These receptors came from a middle-aged man in good health and CMV-seronegative.

This clone was recorded once. The V call is TRBV7-9, the J call TRBJ1-2; no definite D call. Trimming took off 0 bases at V and 0 bases at J, with 17 bases between the two ends. Germline V gene sequence: CDR1 SEHNR, CDR2 FQNEAQ (reference sequence). CDR3 length: 18 residues. CDR3 nucleotides: TGTGCCAGCAGCTTAGCAGAACACAACATTTACCCTAACTATGGCTACACCTTC. Amino acids: CASSLAEHNIYPNYGYTF.

The chain couples TRBV29-1 to TRBJ1-2; 7 bases align to TRBD1. The CDR3 covers 15 residues. V dropped 7 bases and J dropped 3; count of bases not matched to a gene: 14. CDR1 SQVTM and CDR2 ANQGSEA come from the germline V gene. The CDR3 region is CSAVGRGIFDYGYTF. The CDR3 DNA sequence: TGCAGCGCCGTGGGCAGGGGGATATTTGACTATGGCTACACCTTC.

The rearrangement links TRBV6-4 to TRBJ2-1; D may be TRBD2 (5 bases). This CDR3 is 13 amino acids long. V dropped 4 bases and J dropped 5 bases, with 9 bases sitting between them. CDR1 and CDR2 from the germline V gene are MRHNA and SNTAGT. CDR3 nucleotide sequence: TGTGCCAGCAGTGTGGACGGGAACAATGAGCAGTTCTTC. Its protein is CASSVDGNNEQFF.

The chain couples TRBV18 to TRBJ1-4; 7 bases are a match to TRBD1. The germline V gene has CDR1 KGHSH and CDR2 LQKENI. V lost 3 bases to trimming and J lost 0 bases; unmatched junction nucleotides: 4. The CDR3 extends over 16 amino acids. CDR3: CASSPTGEPTNEKLFF. Here the CDR3 DNA reads TGTGCCAGCTCACCTACAGGGGAACCAACTAATGAAAAACTGTTTTTT.

This chain connects TRBV18 to TRBJ1-1, with 11 nucleotides matching TRBD1. From germline, CDR1 is KGHSH and CDR2 LQKENI. The ends lost 4 bases at V and 4 bases at J; junction bases unmatched: 5. The CDR3 runs 15 residues. The CDR3 coding sequence is TGTGCCAGCTCACTTGGGACAGGGGGTGGCACTGAAGCTTTCTTT. Amino acid sequence: CASSLGTGGGTEAFF.

The rearrangement joins TRBV10-3 to TRBJ1-1; a possible D gene is TRBD1 (6 bases). Germline-derived CDR1 and CDR2 are ENHRY and SYGVKD. Trimming pared 8 bases from V and 3 bases from J, leaving 13 bases between. The CDR3 loop spans 13 amino acids. As DNA, the CDR3 is TGTGCCATCCAGGGGACGGCAGACACTGAAGCTTTCTTT. Amino acid sequence: CAIQGTADTEAFF.

This chain connects TRBV2 to TRBJ2-3; D perhaps matches TRBD1 (5 bases). Looked up from germline, CDR1 is SNHLY and CDR2 is FYNNEI. Trimming took 7 bases from V and 1 from J, leaving 9 bases between them. The CDR3 runs to 13 residues. CDR3 nucleotides: TGTGCCAGCACCCGCAGGGGCACAGATACGCAGTATTTT. Protein product: CASTRRGTDTQYF. Full variable domain (remainder filled in from reference TRBV2 and TRBJ2-3): EPEVTQTPSHQVTQMGQEVILRCVPISNHLYFYWYRQILGQKVEFLVSFYNNEISEKSEIFDDQFSVERPDGSNFTLKIRSTKLEDSAMYFCASTRRGTDTQYFGPGTRLTVL.

The rearrangement uses TRBV13 and TRBJ2-5, with 13 bases matching TRBD2. Trimming at V came to 4 bases and at J to 4 bases, leaving 12 bases not matched to a gene. Germline CDR1 and CDR2: PRHDT and FYEKMQ (reference sequence). The CDR3 totals 18 residues. The CDR3 bases are TGTGCCAGCAGCTCCACACTACCAGGACTAGCGGGAGTAGAGACCCAGTACTTC. Residues: CASSSTLPGLAGVETQYF.

This CDR3 is CASSLSSTLPTDTQYF. In nucleotides, the CDR3 is TGTGCCAGCAGCTTGTCTTCCACTTTACCCACAGATACGCAGTATTTT. This chain joins TRBV5-4 and TRBJ2-3; D uncertain. Germline CDR1 and CDR2: SGHNT and YYREEE (reference sequence). The CDR3 sequence is 16 residues long. The V gene lost 1 base and the J gene lost 2 bases, with 14 bases spanning the gap.

The chain carries TRBV7-6 and TRBJ2-5, with a weak D call TRBD1 (6 bases). The V gene's germline CDR1 is SGHVS and CDR2 FNYEAQ. V lost 3 bases and J lost 5, with 16 bases in between. This CDR3 contains 15 residues. CDR3 region: CASSFSTGGLETQYF. The DNA for the CDR3 is TGTGCCAGCAGCTTCTCTACTGGGGGCCTTGAGACCCAGTACTTC.

This sequence joins TRBV2 and TRBJ2-5; 8 nucleotides align to TRBD1. CDR3 length: 12 amino acids. The germline CDR1 and CDR2 sequences are SNHLY and FYNNEI. Trimming took 5 bases from V and 9 from J; bases not matched to a gene: 5. Here the CDR3 reads CASSWTGKAQYF. DNA for the CDR3: TGTGCCAGCAGTTGGACAGGGAAGGCCCAGTACTTC.

Only one count was recorded for this clone. The genes are TRBV27 and TRBJ1-1; TRBD1 agrees at 7 bases. The trim removed 0 bases at V and 5 bases at J, leaving 6 bases unmatched. Germline V gene data show CDR1 as MNHEY and CDR2 as SMNVEV (reference sequence). This CDR3 has 15 residues. CDR3 DNA: TGTGCCAGCAGTTTATCAGGGGGCCGGGGGACTGAAGCTTTCTTT. This translates into CASSLSGGRGTEAFF.

The chain links TRBV11-2 to TRBJ2-3; 10 bases line up with TRBD2. V trimming: 2 bases; J trimming: 6 bases; junction bases outside the gene matches: 5. Germline V gene data show CDR1 as SGHAT and CDR2 as FQNNGV. CDR3 length equals 15 residues. CDR3 sequence reads: CASSLPLAGVDTQYF. For the CDR3, the DNA is TGTGCCAGCAGCTTACCCCTAGCGGGAGTTGATACGCAGTATTTT.

In its sample, this clone is medium-sized (0.01 to 0.1%). The chain uses TRBV4-1 and TRBJ2-7, with D perhaps matching TRBD1 (5 bases). Germline CDR1 and CDR2: MGHRA and YSYEKL. The length of the CDR3 is 15 residues. Trimming took off 0 bases at V and 6 bases at J, with 15 bases between the two ends. CDR3 nucleotides: TGCGCCAGCAGCCAAGATTCACAGGCAGCCCCCGAGCAGTACTTC. Amino acid sequence: CASSQDSQAAPEQYF.

The chain carries TRBV9 and TRBJ1-5; tentatively, D is TRBD1 (5 bases). The CDR3 loop spans 14 amino acids. CDR1 and CDR2 from the germline V gene are SGDLS and YYNGEE. V was trimmed by 2 bases and J by 6 bases, leaving 12 bases between them. In DNA form, the CDR3 reads TGTGCCAGCAGCGTTTCAGGGCTGGGTCAGCCCCAGCATTTT. This translates into CASSVSGLGQPQHF.

The chain has TRBV2 and TRBJ2-3; no clear D. CDR1 and CDR2 (germline): SNHLY, FYNNEI. This CDR3 is built from 15 residues. Trimming took 2 bases from V and 0 from J, leaving 9 bases between them. The CDR3 DNA reads as TGTGCCAGCAGTGAACCAGCGTCTAGCACAGATACGCAGTATTTT. Its protein product is CASSEPASSTDTQYF.

The chain couples TRBV28 to TRBJ1-6, with D possibly TRBD1 on 6 matching bases. Germline assignment: CDR1 MDHEN and CDR2 SYDVKM. Trimming took 11 bases from V and 9 from J, leaving 17 bases between them. There are 13 residues in the CDR3. This CDR3 is CALGGANASPLHF. CDR3 nucleotide sequence: TGTGCCCTAGGGGGAGCCAATGCTTCACCCCTCCACTTT.